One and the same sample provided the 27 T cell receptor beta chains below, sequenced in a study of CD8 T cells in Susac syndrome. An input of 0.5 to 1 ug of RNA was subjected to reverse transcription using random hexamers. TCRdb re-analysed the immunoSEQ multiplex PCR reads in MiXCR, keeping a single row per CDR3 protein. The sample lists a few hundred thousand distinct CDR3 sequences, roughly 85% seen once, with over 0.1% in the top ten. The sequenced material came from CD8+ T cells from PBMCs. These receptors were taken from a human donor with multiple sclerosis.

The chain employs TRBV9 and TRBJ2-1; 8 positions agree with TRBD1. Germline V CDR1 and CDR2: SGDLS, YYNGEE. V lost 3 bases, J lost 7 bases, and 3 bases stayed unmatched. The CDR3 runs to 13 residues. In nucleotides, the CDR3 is TGTGCCAGCAGCGATACAGGGGGAAATGAGCAGTTCTTC. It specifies CASSDTGGNEQFF. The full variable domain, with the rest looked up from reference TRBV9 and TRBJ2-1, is DSGVTQTPKHLITATGQRVTLRCSPRSGDLSVYWYQQSLDQGLQFLIQYYNGEERAKGNILERFSAQQFPDLHSELNLSSLELGDSALYFCASSDTGGNEQFFGPGTRLTVL.

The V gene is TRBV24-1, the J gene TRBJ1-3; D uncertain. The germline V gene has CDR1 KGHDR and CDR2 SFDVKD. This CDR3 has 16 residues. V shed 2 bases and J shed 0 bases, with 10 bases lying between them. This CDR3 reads CATSDWECLSGNTIYF. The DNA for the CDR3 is TGTGCCACCAGTGATTGGGAGTGCCTCTCTGGAAACACCATATATTTT.

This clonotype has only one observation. CDR3 in DNA: TGCAGTGCTAGTCCGCGGTTGTACCAAGAGACCCAGTACTTC. It translates to CSASPRLYQETQYF. The chain employs TRBV20-1 and TRBJ2-5; D remains ambiguous. V lost 3 bases, J lost 0 bases, and 11 bases lay in between. Germline V gene lookup returns CDR1 DFQATT and CDR2 SNEGSKA (reference sequence). This CDR3 comprises 14 residues.

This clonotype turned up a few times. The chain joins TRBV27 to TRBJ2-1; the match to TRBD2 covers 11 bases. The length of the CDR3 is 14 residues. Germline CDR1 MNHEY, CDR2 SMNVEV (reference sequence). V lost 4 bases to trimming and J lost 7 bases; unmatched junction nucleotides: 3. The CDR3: CASSSRLAGNEQFF. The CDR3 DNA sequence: TGTGCCAGCAGTTCAAGACTAGCGGGAAATGAGCAGTTCTTC.

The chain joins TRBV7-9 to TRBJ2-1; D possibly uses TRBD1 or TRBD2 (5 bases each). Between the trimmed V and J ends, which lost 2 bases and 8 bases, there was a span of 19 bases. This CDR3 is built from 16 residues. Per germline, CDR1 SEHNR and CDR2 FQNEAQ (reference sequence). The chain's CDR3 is CASSLRDGRGAHEQFF. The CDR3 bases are TGTGCCAGCAGCTTACGCGACGGCAGAGGGGCCCATGAGCAGTTCTTC.

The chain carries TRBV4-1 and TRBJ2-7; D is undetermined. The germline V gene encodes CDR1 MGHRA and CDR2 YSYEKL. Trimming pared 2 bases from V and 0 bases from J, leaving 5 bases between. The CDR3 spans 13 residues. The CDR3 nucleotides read TGCGCCAGCAGCCAACAGTACTCCTACGAGCAGTACTTC. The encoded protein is CASSQQYSYEQYF.

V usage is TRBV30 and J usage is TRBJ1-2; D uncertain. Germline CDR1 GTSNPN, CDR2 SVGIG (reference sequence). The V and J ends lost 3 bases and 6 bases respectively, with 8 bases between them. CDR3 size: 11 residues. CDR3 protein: CAWRGRDGYTF. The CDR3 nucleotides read TGTGCCTGGAGAGGACGTGATGGCTACACCTTC.

The CDR3 reads CASSIAGKDGYTF. DNA for the CDR3: TGTGCCAGCAGCATCGCCGGGAAGGATGGCTACACCTTC. This chain uses TRBV7-9 with TRBJ1-2; no reliable D call. The V gene's germline CDR1 is SEHNR and CDR2 FQNEAQ (reference sequence). V lost 5 bases to trimming and J lost 6 bases, with 13 bases between them. The CDR3 totals 13 residues. Filled out from reference TRBV7-9 and TRBJ1-2, the complete variable domain reads DTGVSQNPRHKITKRGQNVTFRCDPISEHNRLYWYRQTLGQGPEFLTYFQNEAQLEKSRLLSDRFSAERPKGSFSTLEIQRTEQGDSAMYLCASSIAGKDGYTFGSGTRLTVV.

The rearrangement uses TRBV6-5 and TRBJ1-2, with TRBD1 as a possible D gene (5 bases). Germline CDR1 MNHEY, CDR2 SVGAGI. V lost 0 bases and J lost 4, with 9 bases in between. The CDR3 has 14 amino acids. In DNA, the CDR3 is TGTGCCAGCAGTTACTCGGAAGGGACCTATGGCTACACCTTC. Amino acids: CASSYSEGTYGYTF.

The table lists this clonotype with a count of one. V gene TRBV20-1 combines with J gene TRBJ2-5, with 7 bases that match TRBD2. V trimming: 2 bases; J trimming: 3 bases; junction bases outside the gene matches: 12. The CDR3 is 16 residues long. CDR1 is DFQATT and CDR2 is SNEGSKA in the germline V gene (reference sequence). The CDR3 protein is CSARRGVGPGEETQYF. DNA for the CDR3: TGCAGTGCTAGACGGGGGGTCGGGCCTGGGGAAGAGACCCAGTACTTC.

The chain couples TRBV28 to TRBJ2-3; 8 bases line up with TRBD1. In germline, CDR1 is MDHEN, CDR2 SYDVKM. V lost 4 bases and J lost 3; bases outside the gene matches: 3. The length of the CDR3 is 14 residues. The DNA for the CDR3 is TGTGCCAGCAGTTCCACAGGGGGTACAGATACGCAGTATTTT. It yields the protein CASSSTGGTDTQYF.

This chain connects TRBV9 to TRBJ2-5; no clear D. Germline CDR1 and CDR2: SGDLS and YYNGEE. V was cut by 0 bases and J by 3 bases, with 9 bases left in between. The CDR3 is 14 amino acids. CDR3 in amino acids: CASSVDGGEETQYF. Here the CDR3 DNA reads TGTGCCAGCAGCGTAGATGGTGGTGAAGAGACCCAGTACTTC.

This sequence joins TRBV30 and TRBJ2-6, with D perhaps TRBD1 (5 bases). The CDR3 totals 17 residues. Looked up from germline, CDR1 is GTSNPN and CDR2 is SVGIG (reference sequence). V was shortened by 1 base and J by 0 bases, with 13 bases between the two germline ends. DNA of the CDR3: TGTGCCTGGAGTGCCCCAGACAGATCCTCTGGGGCCAACGTCCTGACTTTC. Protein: CAWSAPDRSSGANVLTF.

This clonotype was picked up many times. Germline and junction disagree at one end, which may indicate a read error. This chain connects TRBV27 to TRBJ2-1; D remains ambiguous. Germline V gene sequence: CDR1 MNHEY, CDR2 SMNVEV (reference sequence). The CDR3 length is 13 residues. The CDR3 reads CASSLSSYNEQFF. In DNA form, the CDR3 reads TGTGCTAGCAGCTTGAGCTCCTACAATGAGCAGTTCTTC.

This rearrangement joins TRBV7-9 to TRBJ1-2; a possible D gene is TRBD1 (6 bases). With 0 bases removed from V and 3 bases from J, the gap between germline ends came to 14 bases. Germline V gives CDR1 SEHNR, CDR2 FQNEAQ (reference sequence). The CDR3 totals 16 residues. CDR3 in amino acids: CASSLALLTGHYGYTF. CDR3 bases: TGTGCCAGCAGCTTAGCGCTTTTGACAGGACACTATGGCTACACCTTC.

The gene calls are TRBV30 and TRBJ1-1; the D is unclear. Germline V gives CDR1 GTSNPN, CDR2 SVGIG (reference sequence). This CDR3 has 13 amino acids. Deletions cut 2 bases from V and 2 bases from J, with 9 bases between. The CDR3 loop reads CAWSIGVNTEAFF. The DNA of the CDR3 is TGTGCCTGGAGTATCGGGGTAAACACTGAAGCTTTCTTT. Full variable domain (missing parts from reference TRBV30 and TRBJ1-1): SQTIHQWPATLVQPVGSPLSLECTVEGTSNPNLYWYRQAAGRGLQLLFYSVGIGQISSEVPQNLSASRPQDRQFILSSKKLLLSDSGFYLCAWSIGVNTEAFFGQGTRLTVV.

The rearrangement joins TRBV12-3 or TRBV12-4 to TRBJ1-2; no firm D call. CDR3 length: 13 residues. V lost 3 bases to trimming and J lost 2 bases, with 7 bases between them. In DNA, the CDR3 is TGTGCCAGCAGTTTCAGGTGGAACTATGGCTACACCTTC. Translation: CASSFRWNYGYTF.

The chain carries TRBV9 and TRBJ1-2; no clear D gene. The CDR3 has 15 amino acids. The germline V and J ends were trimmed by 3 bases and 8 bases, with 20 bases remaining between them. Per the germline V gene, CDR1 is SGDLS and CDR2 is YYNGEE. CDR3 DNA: TGTGCCAGCAGCGGAGTTGGACTGAGTCTCGGGGGCTACACCTTC. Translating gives CASSGVGLSLGGYTF.

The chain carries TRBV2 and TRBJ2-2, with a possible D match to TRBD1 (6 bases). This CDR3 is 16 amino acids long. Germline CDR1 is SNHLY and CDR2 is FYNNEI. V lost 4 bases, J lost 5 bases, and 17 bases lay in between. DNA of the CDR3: TGTGCCAGCAGTGTCAGGGGAACCCCGAGGACCGGGGAGCTGTTTTTT. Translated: CASSVRGTPRTGELFF.

CDR3 loop: CASSDGGVEAFF. The DNA for the CDR3 is TGTGCCAGCAGTGACGGGGGGGTCGAAGCTTTCTTT. V usage is TRBV2 and J usage is TRBJ1-1; possibly TRBD1 for D (5 bases). V was cut by 3 bases and J by 8 bases, with 10 bases left in between. Germline loops: CDR1 SNHLY, CDR2 FYNNEI. CDR3 length: 12 residues. Using reference TRBV2 and TRBJ1-1 for the parts outside the CDR3, the full variable domain is EPEVTQTPSHQVTQMGQEVILRCVPISNHLYFYWYRQILGQKVEFLVSFYNNEISEKSEIFDDQFSVERPDGSNFTLKIRSTKLEDSAMYFCASSDGGVEAFFGQGTRLTVV.

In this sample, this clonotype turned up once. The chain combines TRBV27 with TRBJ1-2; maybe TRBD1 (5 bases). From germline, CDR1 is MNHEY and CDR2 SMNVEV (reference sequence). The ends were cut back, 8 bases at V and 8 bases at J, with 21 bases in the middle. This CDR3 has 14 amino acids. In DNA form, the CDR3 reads TGTGCCAGCGGTCCTTATGGGGCAGAGAACGGCTACACCTTC. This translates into CASGPYGAENGYTF.

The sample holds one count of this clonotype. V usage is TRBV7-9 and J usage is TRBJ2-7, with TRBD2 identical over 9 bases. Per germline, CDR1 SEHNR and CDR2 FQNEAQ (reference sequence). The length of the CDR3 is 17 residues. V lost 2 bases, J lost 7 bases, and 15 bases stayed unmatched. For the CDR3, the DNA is TGTGCCAGCAGCTTATTGAGCGAAGGCGGGAGGGCCGAGGAGCAGTACTTC. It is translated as CASSLLSEGGRAEEQYF. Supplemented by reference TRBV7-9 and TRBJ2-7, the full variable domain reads DTGVSQNPRHKITKRGQNVTFRCDPISEHNRLYWYRQTLGQGPEFLTYFQNEAQLEKSRLLSDRFSAERPKGSFSTLEIQRTEQGDSAMYLCASSLLSEGGRAEEQYFGPGTRLTVT.

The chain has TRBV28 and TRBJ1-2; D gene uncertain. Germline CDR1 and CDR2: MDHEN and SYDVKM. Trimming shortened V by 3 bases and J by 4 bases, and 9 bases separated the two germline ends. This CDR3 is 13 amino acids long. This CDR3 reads CASSFRVSYGYTF. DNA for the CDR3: TGTGCCAGCAGTTTTCGGGTCTCCTATGGCTACACCTTC.

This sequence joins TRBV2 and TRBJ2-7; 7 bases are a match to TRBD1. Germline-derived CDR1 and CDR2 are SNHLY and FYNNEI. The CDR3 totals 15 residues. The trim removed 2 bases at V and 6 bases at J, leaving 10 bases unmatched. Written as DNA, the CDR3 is TGTGCCAGCAGTGAAATAGGACAGGAATCCCCCGAGCAGTACTTC. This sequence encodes CASSEIGQESPEQYF.

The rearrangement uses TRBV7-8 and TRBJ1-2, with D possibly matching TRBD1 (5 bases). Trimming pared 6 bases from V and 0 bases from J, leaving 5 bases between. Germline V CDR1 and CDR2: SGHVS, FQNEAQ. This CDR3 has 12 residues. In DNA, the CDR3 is TGTGCCAGCAGGGGGGCTAACTATGGCTACACCTTC. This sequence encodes CASRGANYGYTF.

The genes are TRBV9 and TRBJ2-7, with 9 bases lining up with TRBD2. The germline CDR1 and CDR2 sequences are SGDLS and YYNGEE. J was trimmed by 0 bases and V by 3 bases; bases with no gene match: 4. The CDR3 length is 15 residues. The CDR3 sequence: CASSAGSGSSYEQYF. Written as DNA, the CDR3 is TGTGCCAGCAGCGCAGGTAGCGGGAGCTCCTACGAGCAGTACTTC.

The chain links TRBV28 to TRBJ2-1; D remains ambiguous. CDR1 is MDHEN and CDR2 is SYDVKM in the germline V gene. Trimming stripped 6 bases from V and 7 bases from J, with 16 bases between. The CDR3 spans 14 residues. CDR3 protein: CASSPTSSGNEQFF. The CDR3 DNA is TGTGCCAGCAGCCCAACCTCTTCCGGAAATGAGCAGTTCTTC.